The 20 T cell receptor beta chains presented below share a single source sample, sequenced in a study of control samples from healthy donors and cancer patients. Only in-frame clones appear in the TCRdb table, and some are missing; sequencing was by immunoSEQ multiplex PCR. The sample lists about 140,000 clones, over 85% occurring once. The source material was blood. These receptors originate from a man aged 25-40 years in good health.

The CDR3: CASSVSGTSGSNEQFF. The CDR3 DNA reads as TGTGCCAGCAGCGTTTCCGGGACTAGCGGGAGTAATGAGCAGTTCTTC. The V call is TRBV9, the J call TRBJ2-1, with TRBD2 matching 14 bases. Germline loops: CDR1 SGDLS, CDR2 YYNGEE. The CDR3 has 16 residues. Trimming removed 2 bases from V and 7 bases from J; junction bases left unmatched: 5.

The J gene is TRBJ2-7, the V gene TRBV6-6; tentatively, D is TRBD2 (6 bases). From germline, CDR1 is MNHNY and CDR2 SVGAGI (reference sequence). The CDR3 has 16 amino acids. V lost 2 bases and J lost 3, with 17 bases in between. The DNA of the CDR3 is TGTGCCAGCAGTTACGGTCGGGCTAGCGATAGCTACGAGCAGTACTTC. This sequence encodes CASSYGRASDSYEQYF.

V gene TRBV2 combines with J gene TRBJ1-1, with 8 bases fitting TRBD1. Losses at the gene ends were 4 bases for V and 4 bases for J; bases not matched to a gene: 2. The CDR3 covers 13 residues. The germline V gene encodes CDR1 SNHLY and CDR2 FYNNEI. This chain's CDR3 is CASSVGQGTEAFF. The CDR3 DNA follows: TGTGCCAGCAGTGTAGGACAGGGCACTGAAGCTTTCTTT.

CDR3 amino acids: CASSSDRGHGYTF. The CDR3 DNA sequence: TGTGCCAGCAGTTCTGACAGGGGGCATGGCTACACCTTC. The chain employs TRBV28 and TRBJ1-2, with 10 bases aligning to TRBD1. Germline V gives CDR1 MDHEN, CDR2 SYDVKM. The junction had 2 bases not matched to a gene; V was cut back by 4 bases and J by 6 bases. The CDR3 sequence is 13 residues long.

This clone was counted once. This chain joins TRBV27 and TRBJ2-3, with TRBD2 identical over 7 bases. The CDR3 totals 14 residues. Germline CDR1 reads MNHEY; CDR2 reads SMNVEV (reference sequence). The V and J ends lost 4 bases and 5 bases, in that order; junction bases with no gene match: 6. As DNA, the CDR3 is TGTGCCAGCAGTTCCGGACTAGACAAAGATACGCAGTATTTT. Protein: CASSSGLDKDTQYF.

This clone is a singleton in its sample. The gene calls are TRBV14 and TRBJ1-5; D might be TRBD1 (6 bases). The germline V and J ends were trimmed by 1 base and 0 bases, with 19 bases remaining between them. This CDR3 contains 19 residues. Germline lookup yields CDR1 SGHDN and CDR2 FVKESK. In DNA form, the CDR3 reads TGTGCCAGCAGCCAAGGTCTTAGGACAGCCCAATATAGCAATCAGCCCCAGCATTTT. It encodes CASSQGLRTAQYSNQPQHF.

CDR3 amino acids: CASSQGTGLSGYTF. In DNA form, the CDR3 reads TGCGCCAGCAGCCAAGGGACAGGCCTCTCTGGCTACACCTTC. The genes are TRBV4-1 and TRBJ1-2; 7 nucleotides match TRBD1. CDR1 MGHRA and CDR2 YSYEKL come from the germline V gene. This CDR3 is 14 amino acids long. The V segment lost 1 base and the J segment 7 bases; nucleotides outside the gene matches: 6.

The genes are TRBV6-4 and TRBJ2-3; 14 nucleotides match TRBD2. The CDR3 length is 16 residues. Germline V CDR1 and CDR2: MRHNA, SNTAGT. J lost 6 bases, V lost 5 bases, and 7 bases had no gene match. The CDR3: CASSPGTSGRLDTQYF. The CDR3 DNA reads as TGTGCCAGCAGTCCCGGGACTAGCGGGAGACTGGATACGCAGTATTTT.

This sequence joins TRBV28 and TRBJ1-6; D may be TRBD1 (5 bases). This CDR3 spans 14 amino acids. The germline V gene encodes CDR1 MDHEN and CDR2 SYDVKM. The ends were cut back, 5 bases at V and 7 bases at J, with 12 bases in the middle. CDR3 coding DNA: TGTGCCAGCAGTGTGGGGGGTTCGAATTCACCCCTCCACTTT. Residues: CASSVGGSNSPLHF. Based on the CDR3 plus reference TRBV28 and TRBJ1-6, the full variable domain is DVKVTQSSRYLVKRTGEKVFLECVQDMDHENMFWYRQDPGLGLRLIYFSYDVKMKEKGDIPEGYSVSREKKERFSLILESASTNQTSMYLCASSVGGSNSPLHFGNGTRLTVT.

The chain employs TRBV23-1 and TRBJ1-3; D remains unclear. TRBV23-1 is an ORF, with its function uncertain. V was cut by 6 bases and J by 1 base, with 19 bases left in between. This CDR3 has 17 amino acids. The CDR3 loop is CASSRAPNVGSGNTIYF. The CDR3 DNA reads as TGCGCCAGCAGCCGGGCCCCAAACGTCGGGTCTGGAAACACCATATATTTT.

This clone was observed a few times. This chain joins TRBV20-1 and TRBJ1-5, with D unresolved. The CDR3 is made up of 14 amino acids. The germline CDR1 and CDR2 sequences are DFQATT and SNEGSKA (reference sequence). V shed 3 bases and J shed 7 bases, with 16 bases lying between them. Written as DNA, the CDR3 is TGCAGTGCTAGTAGAGGCAGTTTTGGGCAGCCCCAGCATTTT. It specifies CSASRGSFGQPQHF.

This chain uses TRBV19 with TRBJ2-1; possible D gene TRBD2, 6 bases. CDR3 length: 15 amino acids. With 4 bases removed from V and 1 base from J, the gap between germline ends came to 11 bases. Germline V gives CDR1 LNHDA, CDR2 SQIVND (reference sequence). The CDR3 here is CASSSGTSSYNEQFF. The CDR3 nucleotides read TGTGCCAGTAGTAGCGGGACCTCTTCCTACAATGAGCAGTTCTTC.

The count of this clone is one. This rearrangement joins TRBV5-1 to TRBJ1-1, with 7 bases aligning to TRBD1. The CDR3 covers 14 residues. V was pared by 4 bases and J by 2 bases, with 5 bases of the junction left unmatched. CDR1 is SGHRS, CDR2 YFSETQ, per germline. The CDR3 region has the DNA TGCGCCAGCAGCATTCGGACAGGTAACACTGAAGCTTTCTTT. It encodes CASSIRTGNTEAFF. Complete variable domain (other parts from reference TRBV5-1 and TRBJ1-1): KAGVTQTPRYLIKTRGQQVTLSCSPISGHRSVSWYQQTPGQGLQFLFEYFSETQRNKGNFPGRFSGRQFSNSRSEMNVSTLELGDSALYLCASSIRTGNTEAFFGQGTRLTVV.

The V call is TRBV7-2, the J call TRBJ1-2, with D possibly TRBD1 on 6 matching bases. Deletions cut 5 bases from V and 5 bases from J, with 12 bases between. Germline-derived CDR1 and CDR2 are SGHTA and FQGNSA. This CDR3 contains 13 residues. CDR3 DNA sequence: TGTGCCAGCAGCGGCCGGGGGCGATATGGCTACACCTTC. It yields the protein CASSGRGRYGYTF.

This clone was recorded a few times. J is TRBJ2-2 and V is TRBV5-4, with 7 bases lining up with TRBD2. J gave up 6 bases and V 4 bases, and 15 bases lay outside the gene matches. Germline V gene lookup returns CDR1 SGHNT and CDR2 YYREEE (reference sequence). CDR3 length equals 17 residues. The CDR3 nucleotides are TGTGCCAGCAGCCTAGGACCCGCGGGAGCTCCGTCCGGGGAGCTGTTTTTT. It codes for CASSLGPAGAPSGELFF.

The gene calls are TRBV10-3 and TRBJ2-4; perhaps TRBD1 as D (5 bases). Germline V lookup: CDR1 ENHRY, CDR2 SYGVKD. The CDR3 covers 14 residues. V was clipped by 5 bases and J by 1 base, with 9 bases between them. The DNA of the CDR3 is TGTGCCATCAGTCCGACAGCCGCCAAAAACATTCAGTACTTC. It is translated as CAISPTAAKNIQYF.

The CDR3 protein is CASSPRGQAGELFF. The DNA of the CDR3 is TGTGCCAGTAGTCCCAGGGGTCAGGCCGGGGAGCTGTTTTTT. This chain joins TRBV19 and TRBJ2-2; D is possibly TRBD1 (6 bases). The V gene's germline CDR1 is LNHDA and CDR2 SQIVND (reference sequence). V lost 5 bases and J 6 bases, leaving 13 bases between the germline ends. The CDR3 length is 14 residues. The variable domain in full, with the rest retrieved from reference TRBV19 and TRBJ2-2, is DGGITQSPKYLFRKEGQNVTLSCEQNLNHDAMYWYRQDPGQGLRLIYYSQIVNDFQKGDIAEGYSVSREKKESFPLTVTSAQKNPTAFYLCASSPRGQAGELFFGEGSRLTVL.

The rearrangement links TRBV18 to TRBJ1-6; 9 bases match TRBD1. The CDR3 is 21 residues long. V shed 1 base, J shed 0 bases, and the junction held 13 bases outside the gene matches. Germline CDR1 is KGHSH and CDR2 is LQKENI. CDR3 loop: CASSPLRLGQGPSSYNSPLHF. DNA for the CDR3: TGTGCCAGCTCACCACTCAGACTGGGACAGGGTCCAAGCTCCTATAATTCACCCCTCCACTTT.

J is TRBJ1-3 and V is TRBV30; D is uncertain. Germline CDR1 reads GTSNPN; CDR2 reads SVGIG (reference sequence). The CDR3 spans 15 residues. Trimming removed 5 bases at V and 0 bases at J, with 14 bases between. The DNA of the CDR3 is TGTGCCTGGCGCCAGGAATCCTCCTCTGGAAACACCATATATTTT. It specifies CAWRQESSSGNTIYF.

V usage is TRBV9 and J usage is TRBJ1-4; no clear D. Trimming shortened V by 2 bases and J by 7 bases, and 9 bases separated the two germline ends. The CDR3 sequence is 13 residues long. The germline V gene has CDR1 SGDLS and CDR2 YYNGEE. CDR3 sequence reads: CASSVGLGEKLFF. The CDR3 DNA reads as TGTGCCAGCAGCGTGGGGTTGGGTGAAAAACTGTTTTTT. The entire variable domain, with the rest obtained from reference TRBV9 and TRBJ1-4, is as follows: DSGVTQTPKHLITATGQRVTLRCSPRSGDLSVYWYQQSLDQGLQFLIQYYNGEERAKGNILERFSAQQFPDLHSELNLSSLELGDSALYFCASSVGLGEKLFFGSGTQLSVL.